The T cell receptor beta chain described here comes from a study of blood T cell repertoires in COVID-19. The wider study: Donors in the United States, Italy and Spain gave samples during acute or convalescent COVID-19. PBMCs, B-cell-depleted T cells, or T cells provided the cDNA or gDNA that made up the material.

In the original analysis: It was from reference gene primer amplification that nucleated cell counts were estimated. The assay was immunoSEQ multiplex PCR, and TCRdb's table has in-frame clones only and misses some. That table furnishes V, J and clone size, whereas the DNA furnished D and trimming. The data contain around 150,000 clones, 76% of them singletons. The receptor comes from a man in his sixties with acute or convalescent COVID-19. The source material was peripheral blood.

The CDR3 loop reads CASSPRELGQELFF. Written as DNA, the CDR3 is TGTGCCAGCAGTCCCAGGGAGTTGGGACAGGAGCTGTTTTTT. This chain links TRBV6-6 with TRBJ2-2; possible D gene TRBD1, 6 bases. Germline V gene lookup returns CDR1 MNHNY and CDR2 SVGAGI (reference sequence). V dropped 5 bases and J dropped 10 bases, with 17 bases sitting between them. The CDR3 runs 14 residues.